This TCR beta chain comes out of a study of T cells in Graves' hyperthyroidism and ophthalmopathy. Study-wide points: A model of 13 V-J pairs discriminated ophthalmopathy from stable hyperthyroidism.

In the ophthalmopathy cohort, Clinical Activity Score was at least 3, NOSPECS grade at least 4, and duration under 3 months. This clonotype has just a few counts. Its antigen is as yet unknown. From RNA transcripts, TCR beta CDR3 regions were amplified. HTBI primers were used for first-round RT-PCR of the TCR CDR3. TCRdb re-analysed the multiplex PCR reads in MiXCR, keeping a single row per CDR3 protein. The data contain around 340,000 distinct CDR3 sequences, about a sixth of them singletons. The CDR3 is 15 amino acids. V was clipped by 3 bases and J by 3 bases; unmatched bases: 7. CDR1 and CDR2 (germline): MNHEY, SVGAGI.

The sequence derives from a woman in her 40s with Graves' ophthalmopathy. Sequencing was carried out using blood. The chain is built from TRBV6-5 and TRBJ2-5, with 7 positions matching TRBD2. CDR3 residues: CASSYFSAGEETQYF. Written as DNA, the CDR3 is TGTGCCAGCAGTTATTTCTCCGCGGGGGAAGAGACCCAGTACTTC.